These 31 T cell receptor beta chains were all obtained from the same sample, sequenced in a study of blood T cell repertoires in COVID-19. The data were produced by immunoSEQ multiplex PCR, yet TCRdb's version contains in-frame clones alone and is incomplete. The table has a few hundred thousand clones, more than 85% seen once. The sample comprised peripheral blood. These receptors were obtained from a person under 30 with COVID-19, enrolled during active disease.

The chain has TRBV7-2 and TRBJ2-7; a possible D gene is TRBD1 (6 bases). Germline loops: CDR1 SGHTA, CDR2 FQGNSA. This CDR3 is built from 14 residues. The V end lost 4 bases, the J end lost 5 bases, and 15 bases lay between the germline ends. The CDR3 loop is CASSSTTGSHEQYF. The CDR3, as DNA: TGTGCCAGCAGCTCCACGACAGGTTCCCACGAGCAGTACTTC.

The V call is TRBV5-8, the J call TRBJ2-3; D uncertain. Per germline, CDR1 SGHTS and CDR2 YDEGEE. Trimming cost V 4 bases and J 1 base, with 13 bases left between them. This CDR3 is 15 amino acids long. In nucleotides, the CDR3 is TGTGCCAGCAGCCAGACTTTAAGCGGCACAGATACGCAGTATTTT. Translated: CASSQTLSGTDTQYF.

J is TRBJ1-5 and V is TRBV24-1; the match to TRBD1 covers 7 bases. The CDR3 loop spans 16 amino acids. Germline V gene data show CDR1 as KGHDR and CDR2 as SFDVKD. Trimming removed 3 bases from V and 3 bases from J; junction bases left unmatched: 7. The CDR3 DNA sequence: TGTGCCACCAGTGATCCCCGACAGGGTTCCAATCAGCCCCAGCATTTT. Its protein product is CATSDPRQGSNQPQHF.

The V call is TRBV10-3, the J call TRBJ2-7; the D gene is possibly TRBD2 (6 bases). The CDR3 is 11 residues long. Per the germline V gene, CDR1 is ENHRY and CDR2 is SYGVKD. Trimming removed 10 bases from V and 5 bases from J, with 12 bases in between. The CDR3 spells CATVTGDEQYF. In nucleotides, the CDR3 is TGTGCCACCGTGACGGGGGACGAGCAGTACTTC.

The CDR3 is CSERTVTGELFF. CDR3 nucleotide sequence: TGCAGCGAACGGACAGTCACCGGGGAGCTGTTTTTT. The chain has TRBV29-1 and TRBJ2-2; weak D call: TRBD1 (6 bases). V gave up 7 bases and J gave up 4 bases, with 10 bases separating them. The germline V gene encodes CDR1 SQVTM and CDR2 ANQGSEA. The CDR3 loop spans 12 amino acids.

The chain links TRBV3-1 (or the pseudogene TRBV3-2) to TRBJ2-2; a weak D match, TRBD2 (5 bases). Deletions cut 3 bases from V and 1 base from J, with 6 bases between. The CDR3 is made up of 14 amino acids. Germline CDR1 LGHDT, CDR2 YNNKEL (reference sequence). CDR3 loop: CASSHTRNTGELFF. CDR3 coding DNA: TGTGCCAGCAGCCACACTAGGAACACCGGGGAGCTGTTTTTT.

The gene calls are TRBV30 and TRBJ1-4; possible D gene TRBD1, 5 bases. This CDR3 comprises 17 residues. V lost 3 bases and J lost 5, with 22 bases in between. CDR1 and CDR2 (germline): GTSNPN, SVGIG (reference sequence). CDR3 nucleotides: TGTGCCTGGAGATTAACCAAAGACAGAGGCCAAAATGAAAAACTGTTTTTT. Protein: CAWRLTKDRGQNEKLFF.

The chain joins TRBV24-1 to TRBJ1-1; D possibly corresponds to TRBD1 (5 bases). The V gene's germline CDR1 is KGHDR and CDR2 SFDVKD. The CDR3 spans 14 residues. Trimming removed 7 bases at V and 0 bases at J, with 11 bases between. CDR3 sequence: CATREGPLNTEAFF. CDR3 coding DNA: TGTGCCACCAGGGAGGGACCGTTGAACACTGAAGCTTTCTTT.

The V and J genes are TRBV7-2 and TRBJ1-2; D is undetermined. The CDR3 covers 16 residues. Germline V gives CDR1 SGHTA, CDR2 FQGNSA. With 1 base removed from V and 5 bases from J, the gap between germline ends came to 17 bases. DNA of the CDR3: TGTGCCAGCAGCTTAGGGGGTGTGAGGGTACGGTATGGCTACACCTTC. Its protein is CASSLGGVRVRYGYTF. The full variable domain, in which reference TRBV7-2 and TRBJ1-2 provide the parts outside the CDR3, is GAGVSQSPSNKVTEKGKDVELRCDPISGHTALYWYRQSLGQGLEFLIYFQGNSAPDKSGLPSDRFSAERTGGSVSTLTIQRTQQEDSAVYLCASSLGGVRVRYGYTFGSGTRLTVV.

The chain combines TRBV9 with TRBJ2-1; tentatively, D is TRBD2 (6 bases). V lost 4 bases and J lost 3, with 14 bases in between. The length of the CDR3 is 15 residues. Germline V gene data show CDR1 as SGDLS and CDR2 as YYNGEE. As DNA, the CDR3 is TGTGCCAGCAGCCCGACGGGAGCGGACTACAATGAGCAGTTCTTC. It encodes CASSPTGADYNEQFF.

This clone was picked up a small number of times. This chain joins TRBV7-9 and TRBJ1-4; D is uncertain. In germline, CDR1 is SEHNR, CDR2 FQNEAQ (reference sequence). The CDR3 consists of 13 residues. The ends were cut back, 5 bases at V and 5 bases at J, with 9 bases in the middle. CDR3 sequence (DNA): TGTGCCAGCAGCCTCCCGTTGAATGAAAAACTGTTTTTT. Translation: CASSLPLNEKLFF. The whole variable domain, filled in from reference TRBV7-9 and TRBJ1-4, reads DTGVSQNPRHKITKRGQNVTFRCDPISEHNRLYWYRQTLGQGPEFLTYFQNEAQLEKSRLLSDRFSAERPKGSFSTLEIQRTEQGDSAMYLCASSLPLNEKLFFGSGTQLSVL.

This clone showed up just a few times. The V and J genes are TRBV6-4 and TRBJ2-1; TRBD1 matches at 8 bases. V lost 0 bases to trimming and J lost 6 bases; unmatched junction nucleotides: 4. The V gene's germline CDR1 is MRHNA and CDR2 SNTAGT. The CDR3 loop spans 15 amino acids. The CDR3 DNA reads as TGTGCCAGCAGTGACTCCCGGACAGGGAGCAATGAGCAGTTCTTC. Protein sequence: CASSDSRTGSNEQFF.

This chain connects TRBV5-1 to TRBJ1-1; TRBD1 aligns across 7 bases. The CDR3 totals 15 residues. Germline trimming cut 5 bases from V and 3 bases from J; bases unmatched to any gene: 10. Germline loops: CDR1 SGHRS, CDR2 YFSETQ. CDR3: CASRSSGGRDTEAFF. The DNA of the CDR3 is TGCGCCAGCAGATCGTCAGGGGGAAGGGACACTGAAGCTTTCTTT.

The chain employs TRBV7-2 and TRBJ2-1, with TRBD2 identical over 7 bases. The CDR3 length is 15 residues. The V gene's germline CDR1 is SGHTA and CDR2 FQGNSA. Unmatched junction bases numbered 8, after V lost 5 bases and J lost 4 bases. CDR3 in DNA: TGTGCCAGCAGCAGAGCGGTGGGGGGGTACAATGAGCAGTTCTTC. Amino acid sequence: CASSRAVGGYNEQFF.

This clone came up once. CDR3 bases: TGTGCCAGCTCAGCAAACAGGGGTAACACTGAAGCTTTCTTT. It translates to CASSANRGNTEAFF. The chain joins TRBV18 to TRBJ1-1; 7 bases map to TRBD1. Losses at the gene ends were 5 bases for V and 2 bases for J; bases not matched to a gene: 5. Germline V gene data show CDR1 as KGHSH and CDR2 as LQKENI. CDR3 length: 14 residues.

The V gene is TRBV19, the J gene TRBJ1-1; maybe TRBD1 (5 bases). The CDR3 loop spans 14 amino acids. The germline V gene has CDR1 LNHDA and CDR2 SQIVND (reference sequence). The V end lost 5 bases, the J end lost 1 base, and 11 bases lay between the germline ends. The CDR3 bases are TGTGCCAGTAGTTCTGGGGCAGCGAACACTGAAGCTTTCTTT. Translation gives CASSSGAANTEAFF. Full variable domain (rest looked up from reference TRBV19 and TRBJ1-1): DGGITQSPKYLFRKEGQNVTLSCEQNLNHDAMYWYRQDPGQGLRLIYYSQIVNDFQKGDIAEGYSVSREKKESFPLTVTSAQKNPTAFYLCASSSGAANTEAFFGQGTRLTVV.

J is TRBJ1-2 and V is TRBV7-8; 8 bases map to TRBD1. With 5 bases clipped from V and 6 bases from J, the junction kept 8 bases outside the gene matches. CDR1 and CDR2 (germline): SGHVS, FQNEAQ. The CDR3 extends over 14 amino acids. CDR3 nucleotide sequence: TGTGCCAGCAGCCTACCAGGGGGCTTGGATGGCTACACCTTC. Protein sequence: CASSLPGGLDGYTF.

The CDR3 region has the DNA TGTGCCAGCAGCTTGGATACCTACGAGCAGTACTTC. It is translated as CASSLDTYEQYF. The V gene is TRBV5-4, the J gene TRBJ2-7; D gene ambiguous. V shed 0 bases and J shed 2 bases, with 3 bases lying between them. Germline V gives CDR1 SGHNT, CDR2 YYREEE (reference sequence). CDR3 length: 12 amino acids.

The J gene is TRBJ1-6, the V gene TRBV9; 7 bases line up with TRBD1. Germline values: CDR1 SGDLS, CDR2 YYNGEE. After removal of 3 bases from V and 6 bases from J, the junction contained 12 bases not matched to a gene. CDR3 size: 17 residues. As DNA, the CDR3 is TGTGCCAGCAGCGCCAGACAGGGTACCTCACTTAATTCACCCCTCCACTTT. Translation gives CASSARQGTSLNSPLHF.

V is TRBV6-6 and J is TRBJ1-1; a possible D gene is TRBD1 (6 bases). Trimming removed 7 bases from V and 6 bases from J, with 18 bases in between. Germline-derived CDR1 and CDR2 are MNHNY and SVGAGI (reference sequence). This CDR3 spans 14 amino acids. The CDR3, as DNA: TGTGCCAGCAAGTCCGGGGGGGGGCGCCCTGAAGCTTTCTTT. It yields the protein CASKSGGGRPEAFF.

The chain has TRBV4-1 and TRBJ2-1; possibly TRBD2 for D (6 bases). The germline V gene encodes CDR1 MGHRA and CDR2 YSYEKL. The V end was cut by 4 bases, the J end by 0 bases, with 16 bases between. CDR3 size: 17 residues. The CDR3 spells CASSPQNDGSSYNEQFF. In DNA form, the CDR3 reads TGCGCCAGCAGCCCCCAGAACGACGGGAGCTCCTACAATGAGCAGTTCTTC.

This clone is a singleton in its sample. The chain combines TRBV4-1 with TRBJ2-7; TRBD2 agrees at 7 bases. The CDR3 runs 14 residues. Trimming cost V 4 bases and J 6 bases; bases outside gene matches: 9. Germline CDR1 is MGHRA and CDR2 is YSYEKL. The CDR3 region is CASSLAGVTSEQYF. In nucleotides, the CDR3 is TGCGCCAGCAGCCTGGCGGGAGTCACGTCCGAGCAGTACTTC.

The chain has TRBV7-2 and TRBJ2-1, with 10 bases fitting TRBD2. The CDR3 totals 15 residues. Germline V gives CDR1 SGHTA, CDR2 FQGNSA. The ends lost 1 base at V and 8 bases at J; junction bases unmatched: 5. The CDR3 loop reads CASSLGSSGSHEQFF. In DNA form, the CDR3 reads TGTGCCAGCAGCTTAGGGTCTAGCGGGAGCCATGAGCAGTTCTTC.

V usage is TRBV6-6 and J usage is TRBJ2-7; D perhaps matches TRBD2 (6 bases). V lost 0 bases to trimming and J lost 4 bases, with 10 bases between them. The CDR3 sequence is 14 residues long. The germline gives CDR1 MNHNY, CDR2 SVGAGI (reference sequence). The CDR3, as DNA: TGTGCCAGCAGTTACTCGGGCGGGGATTACGAGCAGTACTTC. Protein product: CASSYSGGDYEQYF.

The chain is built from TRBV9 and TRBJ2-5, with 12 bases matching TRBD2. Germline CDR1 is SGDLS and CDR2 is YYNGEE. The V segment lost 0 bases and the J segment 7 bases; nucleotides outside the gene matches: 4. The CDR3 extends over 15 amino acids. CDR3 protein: CASSVGLAGVGTQYF. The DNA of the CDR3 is TGTGCCAGCAGCGTAGGACTAGCGGGAGTGGGGACCCAGTACTTC.

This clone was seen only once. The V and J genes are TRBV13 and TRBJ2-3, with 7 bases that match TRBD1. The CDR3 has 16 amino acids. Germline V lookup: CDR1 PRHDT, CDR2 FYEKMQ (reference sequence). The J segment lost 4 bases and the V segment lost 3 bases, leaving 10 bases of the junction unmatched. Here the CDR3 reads CASSFLRQGTPDTQYF. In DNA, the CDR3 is TGTGCCAGCAGCTTCCTTCGACAGGGTACTCCAGATACGCAGTATTTT.

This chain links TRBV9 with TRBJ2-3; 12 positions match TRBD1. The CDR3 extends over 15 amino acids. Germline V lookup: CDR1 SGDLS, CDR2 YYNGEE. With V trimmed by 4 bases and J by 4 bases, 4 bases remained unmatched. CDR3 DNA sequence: TGTGCCAGCAGCCTGGGGACAGGGGGCGCAGATACGCAGTATTTT. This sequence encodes CASSLGTGGADTQYF.

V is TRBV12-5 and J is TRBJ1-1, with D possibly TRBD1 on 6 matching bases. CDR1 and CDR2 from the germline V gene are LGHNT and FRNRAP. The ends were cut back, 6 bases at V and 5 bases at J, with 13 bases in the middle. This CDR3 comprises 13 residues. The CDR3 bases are TGTGCTAGTGGAATACAGGGAGGGACTGAAGCTTTCTTT. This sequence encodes CASGIQGGTEAFF.

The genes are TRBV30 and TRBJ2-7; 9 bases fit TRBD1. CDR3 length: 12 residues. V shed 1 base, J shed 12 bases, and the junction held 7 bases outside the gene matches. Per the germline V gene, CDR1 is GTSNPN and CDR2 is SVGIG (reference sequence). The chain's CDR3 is CAWSGGTGKLYF. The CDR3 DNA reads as TGTGCCTGGAGTGGGGGGACAGGGAAGTTGTACTTC.

CDR3 loop: CASSPPTAMGYTF. CDR3 sequence (DNA): TGCGCCAGCAGCCCTCCGACAGCTATGGGCTACACCTTC. V gene TRBV5-1 combines with J gene TRBJ1-2, with TRBD1 as a possible D gene (5 bases). Trimming took off 4 bases at V and 8 bases at J, with 15 bases between the two ends. Per germline, CDR1 SGHRS and CDR2 YFSETQ. CDR3 size: 13 residues.

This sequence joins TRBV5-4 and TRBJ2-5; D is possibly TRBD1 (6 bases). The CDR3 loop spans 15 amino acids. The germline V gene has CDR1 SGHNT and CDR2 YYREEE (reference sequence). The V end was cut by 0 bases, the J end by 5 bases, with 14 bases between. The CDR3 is CASSLGQDVLETQYF. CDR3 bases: TGTGCCAGCAGCTTGGGACAGGATGTCCTGGAGACCCAGTACTTC.